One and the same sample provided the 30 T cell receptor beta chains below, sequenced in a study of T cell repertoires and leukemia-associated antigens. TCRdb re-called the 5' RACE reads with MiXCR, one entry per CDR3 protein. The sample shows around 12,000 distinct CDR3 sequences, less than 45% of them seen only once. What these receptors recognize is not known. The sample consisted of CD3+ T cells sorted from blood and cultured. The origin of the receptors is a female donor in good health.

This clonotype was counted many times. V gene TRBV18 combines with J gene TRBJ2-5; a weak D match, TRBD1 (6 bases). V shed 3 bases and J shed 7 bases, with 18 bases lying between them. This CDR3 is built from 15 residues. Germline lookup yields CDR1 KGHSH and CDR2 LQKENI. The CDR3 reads CASSPPGQQRLTQYF. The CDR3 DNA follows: TGTGCCAGCTCACCCCCCGGACAGCAGCGGTTGACCCAGTACTTC. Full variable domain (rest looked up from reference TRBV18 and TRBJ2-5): NAGVMQNPRHLVRRRGQEARLRCSPMKGHSHVYWYRQLPEEGLKFMVYLQKENIIDESGMPKERFSAEFPKEGPSILRIQQVVRGDSAAYFCASSPPGQQRLTQYFGPGTRLLVL.

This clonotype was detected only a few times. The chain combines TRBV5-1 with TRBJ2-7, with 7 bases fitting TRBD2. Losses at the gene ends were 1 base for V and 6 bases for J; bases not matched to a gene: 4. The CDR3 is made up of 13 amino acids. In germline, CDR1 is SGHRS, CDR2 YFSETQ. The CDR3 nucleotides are TGCGCCAGCAGCTTGATCGGGGGGTTCGAGCAGTACTTC. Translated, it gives CASSLIGGFEQYF.

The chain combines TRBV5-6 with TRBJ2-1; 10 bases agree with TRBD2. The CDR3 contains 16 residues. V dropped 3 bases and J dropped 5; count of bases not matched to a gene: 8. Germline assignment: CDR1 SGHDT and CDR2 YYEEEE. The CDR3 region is CASSYRLGLANNEQFF. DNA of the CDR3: TGTGCCAGCAGCTATCGCTTGGGACTAGCGAACAATGAGCAGTTCTTC.

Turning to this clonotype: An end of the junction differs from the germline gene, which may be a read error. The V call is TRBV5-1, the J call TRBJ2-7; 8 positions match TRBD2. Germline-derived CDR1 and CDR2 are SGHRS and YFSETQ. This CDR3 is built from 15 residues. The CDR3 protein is CASSLLVAGPNEQHF. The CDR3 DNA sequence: TGCGCCAGCAGCTTACTGGTAGCGGGGCCAAACGAGCAGCACTTC.

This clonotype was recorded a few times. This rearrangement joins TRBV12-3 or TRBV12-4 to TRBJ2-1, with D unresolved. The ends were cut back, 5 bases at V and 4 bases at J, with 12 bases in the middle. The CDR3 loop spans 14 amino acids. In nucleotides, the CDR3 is TGTGCCAGCAGTGTGAACTGGGGATACAATGAGCAGTTCTTC. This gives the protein CASSVNWGYNEQFF.

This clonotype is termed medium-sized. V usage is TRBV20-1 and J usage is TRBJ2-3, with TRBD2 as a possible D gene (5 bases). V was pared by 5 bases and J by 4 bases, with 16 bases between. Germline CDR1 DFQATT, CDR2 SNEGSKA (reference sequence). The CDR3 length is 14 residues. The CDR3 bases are TGCAGTGCTTCTTCTAGCCGCCGGGCAGATACGCAGTATTTT. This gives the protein CSASSSRRADTQYF.

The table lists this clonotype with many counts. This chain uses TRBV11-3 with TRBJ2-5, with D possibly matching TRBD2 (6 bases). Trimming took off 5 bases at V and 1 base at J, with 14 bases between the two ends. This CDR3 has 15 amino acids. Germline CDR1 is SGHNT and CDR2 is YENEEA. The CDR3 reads CASSPKEGLQETQYF. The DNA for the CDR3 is TGTGCCAGCAGCCCTAAGGAGGGGCTCCAAGAGACCCAGTACTTC.

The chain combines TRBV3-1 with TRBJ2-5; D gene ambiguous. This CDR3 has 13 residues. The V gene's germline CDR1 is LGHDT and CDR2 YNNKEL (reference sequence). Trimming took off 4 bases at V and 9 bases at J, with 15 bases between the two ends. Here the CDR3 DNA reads TGTGCCAGCAGCCCTGTCATCGGTACGGCCCAGTACTTC. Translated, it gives CASSPVIGTAQYF.

In nucleotides, the CDR3 is TGTGCCAGCAGCCATCCGCTAGCGGGAGGCCTCGAGGGGGGCGAGCAGTTCTTC. Amino acids: CASSHPLAGGLEGGEQFF. The chain combines TRBV4-2 with TRBJ2-1, with TRBD2 matching 11 bases. V gave up 3 bases and J gave up 10 bases; unmatched junction bases: 17. The CDR3 length is 18 residues. The germline V gene has CDR1 LGHNA and CDR2 YNFKEQ.

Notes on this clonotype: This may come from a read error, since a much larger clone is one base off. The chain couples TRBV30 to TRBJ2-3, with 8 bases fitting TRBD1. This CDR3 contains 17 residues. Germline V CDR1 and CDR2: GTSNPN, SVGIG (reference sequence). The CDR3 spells CAWSDPRGQVFTGTQYF. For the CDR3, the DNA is TGTGCCTGGAGTGACCCGCGGGGACAGGTGTTCACAGGTACGCAGTATTTT.

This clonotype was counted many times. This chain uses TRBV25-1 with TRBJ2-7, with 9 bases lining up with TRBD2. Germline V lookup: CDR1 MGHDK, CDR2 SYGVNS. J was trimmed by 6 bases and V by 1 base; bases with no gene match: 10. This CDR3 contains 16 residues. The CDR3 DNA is TGTGCCAGCAGTGAATGGGGCGGGGGGGGTGAGGGCGAGCAGTACTTC. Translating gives CASSEWGGGGEGEQYF.

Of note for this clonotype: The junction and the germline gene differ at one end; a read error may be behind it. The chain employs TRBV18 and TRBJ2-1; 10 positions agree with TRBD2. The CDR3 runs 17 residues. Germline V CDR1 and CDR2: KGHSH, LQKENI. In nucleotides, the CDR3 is TGTGCCAGCTCTCAGCCTAGCGGGAGTATCGGGTATAATGAGCGGTTCTTC. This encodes CASSQPSGSIGYNERFF.

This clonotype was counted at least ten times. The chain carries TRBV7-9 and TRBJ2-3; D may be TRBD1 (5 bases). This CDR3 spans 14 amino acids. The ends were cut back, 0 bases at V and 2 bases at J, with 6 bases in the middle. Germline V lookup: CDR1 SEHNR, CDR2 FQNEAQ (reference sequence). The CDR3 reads CASSLATATDTQYF. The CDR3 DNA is TGTGCCAGCAGCTTAGCGACAGCCACAGATACGCAGTATTTT.

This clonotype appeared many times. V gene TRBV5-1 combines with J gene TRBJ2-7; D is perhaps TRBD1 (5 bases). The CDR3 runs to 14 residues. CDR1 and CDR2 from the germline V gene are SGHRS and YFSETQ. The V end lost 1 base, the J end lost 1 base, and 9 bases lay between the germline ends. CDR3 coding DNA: TGCGCCAGCAGCTTGTCAGGGTTTTCCTACGAGCAGTACTTC. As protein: CASSLSGFSYEQYF.

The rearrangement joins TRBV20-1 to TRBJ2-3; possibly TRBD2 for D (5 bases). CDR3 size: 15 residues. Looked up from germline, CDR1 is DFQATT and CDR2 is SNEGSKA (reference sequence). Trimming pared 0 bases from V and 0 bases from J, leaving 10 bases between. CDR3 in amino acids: CSARDSGRSTDTQYF. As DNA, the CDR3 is TGCAGTGCTAGAGATTCTGGGAGAAGCACAGATACGCAGTATTTT.

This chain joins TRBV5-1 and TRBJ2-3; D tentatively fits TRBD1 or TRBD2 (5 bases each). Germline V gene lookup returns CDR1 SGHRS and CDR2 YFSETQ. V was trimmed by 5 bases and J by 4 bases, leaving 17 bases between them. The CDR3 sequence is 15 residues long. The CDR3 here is CASRSGTRGADTQYF. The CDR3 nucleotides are TGCGCCAGCAGATCCGGGACCCGGGGAGCAGATACGCAGTATTTT.

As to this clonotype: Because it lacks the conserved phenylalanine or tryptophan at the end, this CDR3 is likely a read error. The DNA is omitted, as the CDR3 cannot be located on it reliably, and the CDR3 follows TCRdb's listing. The CDR3 reads CASTRDGSYEQYFGR. The chain carries TRBV5-1 and TRBJ2-3; the table's D call, TRBD1, has no DNA check behind it. The CDR3 numbers 15 amino acids, ends counted. The germline CDR1 and CDR2 sequences are SGHRS and YFSETQ.

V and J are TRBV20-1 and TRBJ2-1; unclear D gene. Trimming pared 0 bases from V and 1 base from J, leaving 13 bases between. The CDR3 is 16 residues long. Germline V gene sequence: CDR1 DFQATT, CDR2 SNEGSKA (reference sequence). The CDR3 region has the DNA TGCAGTGCTAGAGATATCACGATCCGGTCCTACAATGAGCAGTTCTTC. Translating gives CSARDITIRSYNEQFF.

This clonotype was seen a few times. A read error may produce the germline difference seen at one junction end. This CDR3 reads CASSESPGGFSPPHF. The DNA of the CDR3 is TGTGCCAGCAGCGAGTCTCCAGGAGGCTTTTCACCCCCCCACTTT. The V gene is TRBV25-1, the J gene TRBJ1-6; D is undetermined. The CDR3 has 15 amino acids. Germline V gene lookup returns CDR1 MGHDK and CDR2 SYGVNS.

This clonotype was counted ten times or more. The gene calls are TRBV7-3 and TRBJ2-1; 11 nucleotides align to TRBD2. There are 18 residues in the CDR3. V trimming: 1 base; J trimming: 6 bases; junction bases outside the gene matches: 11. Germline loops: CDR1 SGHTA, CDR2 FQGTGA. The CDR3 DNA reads TGTGCCAGCAGCTTAAGGGAGCCGCTAGCGGGGGGAGGCAATGAGCAGTTCTTC. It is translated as CASSLREPLAGGGNEQFF. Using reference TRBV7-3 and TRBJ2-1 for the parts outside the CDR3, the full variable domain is GAGVSQTPSNKVTEKGKYVELRCDPISGHTALYWYRQSLGQGPEFLIYFQGTGAADDSGLPNDRFFAVRPEGSVSTLKIQRTERGDSAVYLCASSLREPLAGGGNEQFFGPGTRLTVL.

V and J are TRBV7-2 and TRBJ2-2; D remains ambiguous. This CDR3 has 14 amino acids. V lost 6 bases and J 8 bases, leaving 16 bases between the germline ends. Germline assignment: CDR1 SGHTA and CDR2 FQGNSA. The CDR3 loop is CASSPRFIMGELFF. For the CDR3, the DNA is TGTGCCAGCAGTCCACGCTTTATTATGGGGGAGCTGTTTTTT.

CDR3: CATSDVGLAGDNEQFF. The CDR3 DNA reads as TGTGCCACCAGTGATGTGGGACTAGCGGGGGACAATGAGCAGTTCTTC. V is TRBV24-1 and J is TRBJ2-1, with 14 bases matching TRBD2. This CDR3 comprises 16 residues. The junction had 2 bases not matched to a gene; V was cut back by 3 bases and J by 5 bases. The germline gives CDR1 KGHDR, CDR2 SFDVKD.

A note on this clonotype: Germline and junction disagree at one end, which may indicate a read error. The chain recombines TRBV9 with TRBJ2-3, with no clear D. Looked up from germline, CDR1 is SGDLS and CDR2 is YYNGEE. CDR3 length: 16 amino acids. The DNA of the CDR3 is TGTGCCAGCAGCGTAAGGGTGGCAGGAAGCACTGATACGCAGTATTTT. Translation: CASSVRVAGSTDTQYF.

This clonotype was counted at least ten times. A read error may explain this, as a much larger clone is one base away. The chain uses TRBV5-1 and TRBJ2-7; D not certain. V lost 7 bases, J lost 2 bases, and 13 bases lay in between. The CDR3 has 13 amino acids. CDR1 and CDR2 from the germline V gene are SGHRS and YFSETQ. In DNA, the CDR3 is TGCGCCAGCGGCCCGGGTTCCACCTACGAGCAGTACTTC. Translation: CASGPGSTYEQYF.

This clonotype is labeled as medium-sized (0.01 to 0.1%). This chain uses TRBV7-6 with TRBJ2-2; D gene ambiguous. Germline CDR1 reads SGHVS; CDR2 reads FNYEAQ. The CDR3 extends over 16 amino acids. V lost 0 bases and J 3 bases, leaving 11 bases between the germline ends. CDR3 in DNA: TGTGCCAGCAGCTTAGCGTCCCCAACTCACACCGGGGAGCTGTTTTTT. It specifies CASSLASPTHTGELFF. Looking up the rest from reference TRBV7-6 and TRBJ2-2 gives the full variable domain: GAGVSQSPRYKVTKRGQDVALRCDPISGHVSLYWYRQALGQGPEFLTYFNYEAQQDKSGLPNDRFSAERPEGSISTLTIQRTEQRDSAMYRCASSLASPTHTGELFFGEGSRLTVL.

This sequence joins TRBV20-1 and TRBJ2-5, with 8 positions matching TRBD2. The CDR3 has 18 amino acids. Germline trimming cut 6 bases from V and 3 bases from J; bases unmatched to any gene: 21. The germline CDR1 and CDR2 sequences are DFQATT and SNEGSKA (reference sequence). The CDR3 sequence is CSATQGDSGTLGEETQYF. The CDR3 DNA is TGCAGTGCGACCCAAGGCGATAGCGGGACACTGGGAGAAGAGACCCAGTACTTC.

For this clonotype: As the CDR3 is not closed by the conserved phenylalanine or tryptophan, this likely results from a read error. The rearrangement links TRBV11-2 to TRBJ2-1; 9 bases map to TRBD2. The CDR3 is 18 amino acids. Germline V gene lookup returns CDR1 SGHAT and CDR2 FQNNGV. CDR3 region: CASSFAQELAGSYNEQFL. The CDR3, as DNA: TGTGCCAGTAGCTTTGCCCAGGAGCTAGCGGGGAGCTACAATGAGCAGTTCCTC.

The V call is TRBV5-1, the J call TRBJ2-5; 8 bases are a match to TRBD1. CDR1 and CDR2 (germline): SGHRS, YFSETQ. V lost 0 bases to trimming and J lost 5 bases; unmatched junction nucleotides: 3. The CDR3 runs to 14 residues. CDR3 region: CASSLGQGLETQYF. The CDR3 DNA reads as TGCGCCAGCAGCTTGGGACAGGGGCTTGAGACCCAGTACTTC.

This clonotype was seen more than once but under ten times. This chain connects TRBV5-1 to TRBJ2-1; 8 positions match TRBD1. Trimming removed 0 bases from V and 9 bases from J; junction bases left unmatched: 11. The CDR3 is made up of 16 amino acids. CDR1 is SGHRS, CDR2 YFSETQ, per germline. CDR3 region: CASSLDLARGQVEQFF. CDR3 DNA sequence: TGCGCCAGCAGCTTGGATCTCGCCAGGGGGCAAGTTGAGCAGTTCTTC. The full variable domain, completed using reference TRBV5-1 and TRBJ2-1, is KAGVTQTPRYLIKTRGQQVTLSCSPISGHRSVSWYQQTPGQGLQFLFEYFSETQRNKGNFPGRFSGRQFSNSRSEMNVSTLELGDSALYLCASSLDLARGQVEQFFGPGTRLTVL.

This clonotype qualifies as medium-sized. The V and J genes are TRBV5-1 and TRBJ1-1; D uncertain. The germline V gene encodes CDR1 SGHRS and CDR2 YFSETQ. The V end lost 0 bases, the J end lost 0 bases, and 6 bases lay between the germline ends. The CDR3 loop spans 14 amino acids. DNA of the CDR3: TGCGCCAGCAGCTTGGGGACGTTGAACACTGAAGCTTTCTTT. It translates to CASSLGTLNTEAFF.